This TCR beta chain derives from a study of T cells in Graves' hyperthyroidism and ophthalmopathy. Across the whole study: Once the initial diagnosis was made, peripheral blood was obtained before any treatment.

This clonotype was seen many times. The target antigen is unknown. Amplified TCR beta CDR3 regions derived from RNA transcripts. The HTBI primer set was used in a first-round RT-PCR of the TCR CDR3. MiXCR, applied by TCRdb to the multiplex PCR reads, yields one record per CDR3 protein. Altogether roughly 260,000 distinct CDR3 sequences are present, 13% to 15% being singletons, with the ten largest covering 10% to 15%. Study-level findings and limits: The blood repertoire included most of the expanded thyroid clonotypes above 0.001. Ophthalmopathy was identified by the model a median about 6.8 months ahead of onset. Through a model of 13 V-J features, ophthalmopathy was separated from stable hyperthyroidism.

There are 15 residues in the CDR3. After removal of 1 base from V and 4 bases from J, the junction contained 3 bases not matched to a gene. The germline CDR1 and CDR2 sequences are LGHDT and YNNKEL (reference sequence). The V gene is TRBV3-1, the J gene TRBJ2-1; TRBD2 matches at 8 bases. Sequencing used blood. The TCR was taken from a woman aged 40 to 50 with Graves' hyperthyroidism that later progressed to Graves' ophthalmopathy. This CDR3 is CASSQGLATYNEQFF. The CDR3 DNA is TGTGCCAGCAGCCAAGGACTAGCGACTTACAATGAGCAGTTCTTC.